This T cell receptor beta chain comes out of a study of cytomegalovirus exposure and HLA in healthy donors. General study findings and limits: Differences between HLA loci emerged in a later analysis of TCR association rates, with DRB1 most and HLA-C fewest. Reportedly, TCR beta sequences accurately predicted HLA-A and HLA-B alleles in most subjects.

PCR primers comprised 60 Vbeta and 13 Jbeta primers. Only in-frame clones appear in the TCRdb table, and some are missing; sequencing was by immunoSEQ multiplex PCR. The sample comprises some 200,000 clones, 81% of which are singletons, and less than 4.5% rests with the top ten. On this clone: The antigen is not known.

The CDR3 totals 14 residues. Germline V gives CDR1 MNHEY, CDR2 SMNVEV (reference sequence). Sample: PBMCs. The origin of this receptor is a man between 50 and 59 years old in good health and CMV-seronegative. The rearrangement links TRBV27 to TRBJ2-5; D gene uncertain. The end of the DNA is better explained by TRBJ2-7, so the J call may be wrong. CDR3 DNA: TGTGCCAGCAGTCCCCGGGTCCCCCTATACGAGCAGTACTTC. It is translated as CASSPRVPLYEQYF.